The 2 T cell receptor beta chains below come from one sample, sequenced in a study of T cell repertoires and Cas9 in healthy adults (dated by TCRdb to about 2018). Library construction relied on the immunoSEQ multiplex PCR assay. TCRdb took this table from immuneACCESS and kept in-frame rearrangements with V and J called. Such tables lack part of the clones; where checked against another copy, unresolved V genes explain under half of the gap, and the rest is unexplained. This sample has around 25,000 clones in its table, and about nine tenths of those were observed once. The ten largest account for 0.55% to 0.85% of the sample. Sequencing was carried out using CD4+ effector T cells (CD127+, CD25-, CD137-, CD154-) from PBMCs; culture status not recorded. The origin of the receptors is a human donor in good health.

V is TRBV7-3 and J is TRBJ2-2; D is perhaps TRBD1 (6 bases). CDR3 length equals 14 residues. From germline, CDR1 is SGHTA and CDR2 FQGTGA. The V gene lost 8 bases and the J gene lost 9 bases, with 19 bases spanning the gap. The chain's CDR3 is CASSNQAGDRELFF. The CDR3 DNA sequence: TGTGCCAGCTCCAACCAGGCAGGGGACCGGGAGCTGTTTTTT.

CDR3 in amino acids: CARSLDRDRFSYNSPLHF. The CDR3 DNA reads as TGTGCCAGAAGCCTAGACCGGGACAGGTTCTCCTATAATTCACCCCTCCACTTT. The genes are TRBV5-3 and TRBJ1-6, with 8 bases fitting TRBD1. TRBV5-3 is marked as an open reading frame, function uncertain. This CDR3 is built from 18 residues. V was clipped by 4 bases and J by 0 bases; unmatched bases: 9.